The 22 T cell receptor beta chains below were found in one sample sequenced in a study of T cells after yellow fever vaccination. Each CDR3 protein is one row after TCRdb ran MiXCR on the 5' RACE reads. The data hold about 550,000 distinct CDR3 sequences, with 15% to 20% observed a single time. The input for sequencing was PBMCs, taken 15 days after the yellow fever booster vaccination. Receptors originate from a man aged 30 to 39 who received the YFV17D yellow fever vaccine.

The gene calls are TRBV28 and TRBJ1-2; D is unresolved. CDR1 and CDR2 from the germline V gene are MDHEN and SYDVKM. V was shortened by 8 bases and J by 8 bases, with 18 bases between the two germline ends. This CDR3 contains 13 residues. Here the CDR3 DNA reads TGTGCCAGCGGACCACCGGAACTTGGGGGCTACACCTTC. It is translated as CASGPPELGGYTF.

V usage is TRBV20-1 and J usage is TRBJ1-6; D not certain. The V end was cut by 6 bases, the J end by 2 bases, with 8 bases between. Germline V lookup: CDR1 DFQATT, CDR2 SNEGSKA (reference sequence). The CDR3 consists of 13 residues. This CDR3 reads CSAVGTYNSPLHF. The CDR3 nucleotides read TGCAGTGCAGTTGGGACCTATAATTCACCCCTCCACTTT.

The chain uses TRBV27 and TRBJ2-3; D is possibly TRBD2 (6 bases). This CDR3 contains 15 residues. Germline CDR1 MNHEY, CDR2 SMNVEV (reference sequence). The germline V and J ends were trimmed by 3 bases and 0 bases, with 10 bases remaining between them. The CDR3 bases are TGTGCCAGCAGTTTCACGGGGGACAGCACAGATACGCAGTATTTT. Its protein product is CASSFTGDSTDTQYF.

This clonotype was counted only a few times. The gene calls are TRBV20-1 and TRBJ2-7; 14 bases fit TRBD2. The CDR3 is made up of 18 amino acids. The V gene's germline CDR1 is DFQATT and CDR2 SNEGSKA (reference sequence). The V and J ends lost 6 bases and 0 bases, in that order; junction bases with no gene match: 13. The CDR3 bases are TGCAGTGCCAACTCCGGGACTAGCGGGAGCGGGAGCTCCTACGAGCAGTACTTC. It yields the protein CSANSGTSGSGSSYEQYF.

This clonotype was found a few times. V gene TRBV5-1 combines with J gene TRBJ2-5; 9 nucleotides align to TRBD2. V shed 7 bases and J 1 base; nucleotides not matched to a gene: 11. CDR3 length: 16 amino acids. In germline, CDR1 is SGHRS, CDR2 YFSETQ. Here the CDR3 reads CASGLAGGLVQETQYF. The CDR3, as DNA: TGCGCCAGCGGGCTCGCGGGAGGGCTTGTCCAAGAGACCCAGTACTTC.

This clonotype was seen more than once but under ten times. The gene calls are TRBV7-9 and TRBJ2-3, with 8 bases fitting TRBD2. The CDR3 totals 16 residues. After removal of 4 bases from V and 5 bases from J, the junction contained 11 bases not matched to a gene. Germline values: CDR1 SEHNR, CDR2 FQNEAQ (reference sequence). The CDR3 sequence is CASSSQRERRGDTQYF. In DNA form, the CDR3 reads TGTGCCAGCAGCTCCCAGCGGGAGCGAAGAGGAGATACGCAGTATTTT.

This clonotype has a handful of counts. The chain employs TRBV12-3 or TRBV12-4 and TRBJ2-7; TRBD2 matches 9 bases. V trimming: 3 bases; J trimming: 3 bases; junction bases outside the gene matches: 12. The CDR3 spans 17 residues. The CDR3 here is CASSFRSGGQRNYEQYF. The CDR3 DNA reads TGTGCCAGCAGTTTCCGGAGCGGGGGGCAGCGCAACTACGAGCAGTACTTC.

In this sample, this clonotype turned up a few times. The rearrangement joins TRBV29-1 to TRBJ2-1; 11 bases agree with TRBD2. CDR1 is SQVTM and CDR2 is ANQGSEA in the germline V gene. J lost 5 bases, V lost 1 base, and 13 bases had no gene match. The CDR3 length is 18 residues. This chain's CDR3 is CSVEAYYVSGRAHNEQFF. DNA of the CDR3: TGCAGCGTTGAAGCCTACTATGTTAGCGGGAGGGCCCACAATGAGCAGTTCTTC.

This clonotype was detected only a few times. The chain links TRBV7-9 to TRBJ2-7; D ambiguous. The V end lost 1 base, the J end lost 6 bases, and 10 bases lay between the germline ends. Germline CDR1 SEHNR, CDR2 FQNEAQ (reference sequence). This CDR3 has 13 residues. CDR3 nucleotide sequence: TGTGCCAGCAGCTTAGTGCCAACGGGCGAGCAGTACTTC. Translated, it gives CASSLVPTGEQYF.

DNA of the CDR3: TGTGCCAGCAGCCTTGGATCTCTGGAGCAGTTCTTC. It is translated as CASSLGSLEQFF. The chain recombines TRBV11-2 with TRBJ2-1; D uncertain. CDR1 and CDR2 (germline): SGHAT, FQNNGV. The CDR3 has 12 amino acids. The V gene lost 5 bases and the J gene lost 10 bases, with 12 bases spanning the gap.

This clonotype was observed a handful of times. The chain combines TRBV20-1 with TRBJ2-1; TRBD1 matches 8 bases. This CDR3 is built from 14 residues. Germline V gene data show CDR1 as DFQATT and CDR2 as SNEGSKA (reference sequence). V shed 5 bases, J shed 3 bases, and the junction held 6 bases outside the gene matches. In nucleotides, the CDR3 is TGCAGTGCTCGAGGACAGGGTAACTACAATGAGCAGTTCTTC. Protein: CSARGQGNYNEQFF.

This chain connects TRBV9 to TRBJ2-1, with 14 nucleotides matching TRBD2. The CDR3 has 16 residues. The ends lost 4 bases at V and 8 bases at J; junction bases unmatched: 8. CDR1 and CDR2 from the germline V gene are SGDLS and YYNGEE. The CDR3 region is CASSPRLAGGRDEQFF. In nucleotides, the CDR3 is TGTGCCAGCAGCCCGAGACTAGCGGGAGGGCGGGATGAGCAGTTCTTC.

This clonotype was seen only a few times. J is TRBJ2-5 and V is TRBV12-3 or TRBV12-4; 7 bases match TRBD1. The trim removed 1 base at V and 6 bases at J, leaving 2 bases unmatched. The CDR3 totals 13 residues. The CDR3 is CASSLDRGKTQYF. The CDR3 DNA sequence: TGTGCCAGCAGTTTAGACAGGGGAAAGACCCAGTACTTC.

The V call is TRBV21-1, the J call TRBJ2-7; whether TRBD2, the table's D call, matches the DNA was not checked. TRBV21-1 has pseudogene status. The CDR3 spans 17 residues. CDR3 in DNA: TGTGCCAGCAGCAAGAGAAAGGTTAGGACTAGTTACTACGAGCAGTACTTC. This encodes CASSKRKVRTSYYEQYF.

This clonotype was seen a handful of times. This rearrangement joins TRBV29-1 to TRBJ2-3, with D perhaps matching TRBD2 (6 bases). The CDR3 consists of 12 residues. The germline V and J ends were trimmed by 4 bases and 11 bases, with 16 bases remaining between them. Germline V gene data show CDR1 as SQVTM and CDR2 as ANQGSEA. Here the CDR3 DNA reads TGCAGCGTTGGTACTACGGGAGCTGGGCAGTATTTT. This encodes CSVGTTGAGQYF.

This chain links TRBV5-1 with TRBJ2-2; a weak D match, TRBD2 (6 bases). This CDR3 has 18 amino acids. Germline-derived CDR1 and CDR2 are SGHRS and YFSETQ. Trimming removed 0 bases from V and 3 bases from J, with 18 bases in between. Written as DNA, the CDR3 is TGCGCCAGCAGCTTGGAAATGTGGCGGACGGGAGACACCGGGGAGCTGTTTTTT. It is translated as CASSLEMWRTGDTGELFF. Full variable domain (missing parts from reference TRBV5-1 and TRBJ2-2): KAGVTQTPRYLIKTRGQQVTLSCSPISGHRSVSWYQQTPGQGLQFLFEYFSETQRNKGNFPGRFSGRQFSNSRSEMNVSTLELGDSALYLCASSLEMWRTGDTGELFFGEGSRLTVL.

The chain links TRBV12-3 or TRBV12-4 to TRBJ1-1, with 7 bases that match TRBD1. This CDR3 has 13 amino acids. V lost 9 bases, J lost 1 base, and 5 bases stayed unmatched. Here the CDR3 DNA reads TGTGCCAGTACAGGGGACACGAACACTGAAGCTTTCTTT. It encodes CASTGDTNTEAFF.

The V gene is TRBV29-1, the J gene TRBJ2-2, with TRBD2 as a possible D gene (5 bases). From germline, CDR1 is SQVTM and CDR2 ANQGSEA. The CDR3 covers 13 residues. V shed 7 bases and J shed 1 base, with 10 bases lying between them. CDR3 amino acids: CSGGEGNTGELFF. In DNA form, the CDR3 reads TGCAGCGGGGGAGAAGGGAACACCGGGGAGCTGTTTTTT.

DNA for the CDR3: TGTGCCAGCAGCTTAGTAGCGGTCCCGGGACAGGGTTTAAATGAAAAACTGTTTTTT. Protein sequence: CASSLVAVPGQGLNEKLFF. The chain has TRBV11-2 and TRBJ1-4; 9 bases are a match to TRBD1. The CDR3 is 19 amino acids. Per the germline V gene, CDR1 is SGHAT and CDR2 is FQNNGV. V was clipped by 1 base and J by 5 bases; unmatched bases: 14.

The chain uses TRBV5-1 and TRBJ2-7; 14 nucleotides align to TRBD2. Germline V lookup: CDR1 SGHRS, CDR2 YFSETQ. The trim removed 0 bases at V and 2 bases at J, leaving 10 bases unmatched. CDR3 length equals 19 residues. The CDR3 DNA follows: TGCGCCAGCAGCTTGGGGGGACTAGCGGGAGCGAGGGGGACCTACGAGCAGTACTTC. Its translation: CASSLGGLAGARGTYEQYF.

V gene TRBV12-3 or TRBV12-4 combines with J gene TRBJ2-7; 7 bases fit TRBD2. Losses at the gene ends were 7 bases for V and 1 base for J; bases not matched to a gene: 10. The length of the CDR3 is 15 residues. CDR3 DNA sequence: TGTGCCAGCAAGCCCAGCTCGCGGGGGTCCTACGAGCAGTACTTC. Translation: CASKPSSRGSYEQYF.

This clonotype was detected ten times or more. The chain joins TRBV7-2 to TRBJ2-1; possible D gene TRBD2, 7 bases. The V and J ends lost 5 bases and 8 bases respectively, with 13 bases between them. The CDR3 has 13 residues. Germline CDR1 and CDR2: SGHTA and FQGNSA. CDR3 amino acids: CASSQRGGDEQFF. As DNA, the CDR3 is TGTGCCAGCAGCCAGAGGGGGGGCGATGAGCAGTTCTTC. The full variable domain, with the rest looked up from reference TRBV7-2 and TRBJ2-1, is GAGVSQSPSNKVTEKGKDVELRCDPISGHTALYWYRQSLGQGLEFLIYFQGNSAPDKSGLPSDRFSAERTGGSVSTLTIQRTQQEDSAVYLCASSQRGGDEQFFGPGTRLTVL.